This TCR beta chain was observed in a study of Ad26.COV2.S vaccination and SARS-CoV-2 variants. In regard to this clone: What it recognizes is unknown.

Study conclusions and caveats: Researchers reported similar non-spike TCR breadth in vaccine and placebo recipients. Vaccinees reportedly had broad spike-specific CD8+ and CD4+ T cell responses.

CDR1 is MDHEN and CDR2 is SYDVKM in the germline V gene. V was pared by 7 bases and J by 3 bases, with 9 bases between. The CDR3 spans 12 residues. The treatment was: around 19 received Ad26.COV2.S at low or high dose, single or two shots; about 5 received placebo; per-sample allocation not given. After the first vaccine or placebo injection, samples were drawn on day 63. Sequencing used immunoSEQ multiplex PCR; TCRdb keeps in-frame clones, though not all of them. The table includes around 300,000 clones, approximately 87% detected once. This receptor was taken from a person aged 18-65 years who received the Ad26.COV2.S COVID-19 vaccine or a placebo. The V and J genes are TRBV28 and TRBJ1-1; D is undetermined. Here the sequenced sample was peripheral blood, taken in a trial of Ad26.COV2.S vaccine versus placebo. This CDR3 is CASNQRYTEAFF. As DNA, the CDR3 is TGTGCCAGCAACCAAAGGTACACTGAAGCTTTCTTT.